This T cell receptor beta chain was identified during a study of Graves' ophthalmopathy and Graves' hyperthyroidism. For the study at large: Peripheral blood was gathered at first diagnosis, ahead of any treatment whatsoever.

The CDR3 has 17 residues. V shed 6 bases and J shed 0 bases, with 18 bases lying between them. From germline, CDR1 is SNHLY and CDR2 FYNNEI. Ophthalmopathy absent within 18 months of follow-up marked hyperthyroidism as stable. Enrollment excluded any patients with other autoimmune diseases, uncontrolled infections, pregnancy or lactation. Amplification of the TCR beta CDR3 regions used RNA transcripts (as template). Investigators did first-round RT-PCR with HTBI primers, then second-round multiplex PCR. Each CDR3 protein gets one entry after TCRdb re-called the multiplex PCR reads with MiXCR. Among 680,000 or so distinct CDR3 sequences, 22% were seen once, and the ten largest hold more than 5.5%.

The sample consisted of peripheral blood. The chain links TRBV2 to TRBJ2-4; D tentatively reads TRBD1 or TRBD2 (6 bases each). The TCR originated in a woman younger than 30 with stable Graves' hyperthyroidism. Some clones in this sample may be carry-over from other donors' samples. The CDR3 DNA reads TGTGCCAGCAGGGAGGGACACCAGAGCCTAGCCAAAAACATTCAGTACTTC. Its protein product is CASREGHQSLAKNIQYF.